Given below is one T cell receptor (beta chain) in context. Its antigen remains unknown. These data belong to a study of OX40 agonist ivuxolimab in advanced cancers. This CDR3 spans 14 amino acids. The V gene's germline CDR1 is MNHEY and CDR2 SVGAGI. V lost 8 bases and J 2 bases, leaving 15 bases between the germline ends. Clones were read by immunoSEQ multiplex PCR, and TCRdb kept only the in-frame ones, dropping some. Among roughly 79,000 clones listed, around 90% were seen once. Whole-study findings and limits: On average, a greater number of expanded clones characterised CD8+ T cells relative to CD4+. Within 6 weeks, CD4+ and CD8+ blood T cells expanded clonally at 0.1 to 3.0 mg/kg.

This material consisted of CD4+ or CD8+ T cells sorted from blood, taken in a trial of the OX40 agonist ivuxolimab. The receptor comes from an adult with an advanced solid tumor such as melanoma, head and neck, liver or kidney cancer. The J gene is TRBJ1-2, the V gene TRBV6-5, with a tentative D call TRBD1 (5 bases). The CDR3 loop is CASHRDGGNYGYTF. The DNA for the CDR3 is TGTGCCAGCCACCGGGACGGAGGGAACTATGGCTACACCTTC.